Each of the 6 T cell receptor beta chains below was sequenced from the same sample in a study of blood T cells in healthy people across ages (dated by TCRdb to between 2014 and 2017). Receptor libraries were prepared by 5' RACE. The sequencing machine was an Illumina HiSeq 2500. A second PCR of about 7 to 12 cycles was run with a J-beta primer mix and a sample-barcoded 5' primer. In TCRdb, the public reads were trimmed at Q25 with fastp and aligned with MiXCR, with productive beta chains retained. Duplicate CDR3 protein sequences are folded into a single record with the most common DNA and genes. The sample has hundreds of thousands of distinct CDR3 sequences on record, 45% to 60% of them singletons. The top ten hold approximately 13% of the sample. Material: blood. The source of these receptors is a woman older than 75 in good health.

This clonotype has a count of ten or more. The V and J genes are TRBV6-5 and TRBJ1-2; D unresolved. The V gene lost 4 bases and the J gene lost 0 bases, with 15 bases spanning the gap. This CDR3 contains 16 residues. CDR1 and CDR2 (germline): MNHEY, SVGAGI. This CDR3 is CASSSPAGDSNYGYTF. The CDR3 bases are TGTGCCAGCAGTTCCCCAGCCGGCGACTCTAACTATGGCTACACCTTC.

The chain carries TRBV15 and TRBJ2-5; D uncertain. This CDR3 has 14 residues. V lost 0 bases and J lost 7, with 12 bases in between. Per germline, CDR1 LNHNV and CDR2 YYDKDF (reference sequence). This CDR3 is CATSRDSASWTQYF. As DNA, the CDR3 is TGTGCCACCAGCAGAGATTCGGCCTCATGGACCCAGTACTTC.

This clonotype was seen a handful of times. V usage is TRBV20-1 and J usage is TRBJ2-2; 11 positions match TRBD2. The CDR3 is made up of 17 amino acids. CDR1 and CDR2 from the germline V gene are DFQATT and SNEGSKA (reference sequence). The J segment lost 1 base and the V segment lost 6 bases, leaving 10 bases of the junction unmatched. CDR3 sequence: CSARPLAGAQNTGELFF. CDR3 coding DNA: TGCAGTGCCAGACCACTAGCGGGGGCCCAGAACACCGGGGAGCTGTTTTTT.

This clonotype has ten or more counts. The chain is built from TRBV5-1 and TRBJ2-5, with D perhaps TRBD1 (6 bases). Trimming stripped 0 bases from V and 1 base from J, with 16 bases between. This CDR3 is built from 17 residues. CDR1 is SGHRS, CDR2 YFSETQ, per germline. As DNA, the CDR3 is TGCGCCAGCAGCTTGGAGCGCAGGGGCATGGTCCAAGAGACCCAGTACTTC. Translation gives CASSLERRGMVQETQYF.

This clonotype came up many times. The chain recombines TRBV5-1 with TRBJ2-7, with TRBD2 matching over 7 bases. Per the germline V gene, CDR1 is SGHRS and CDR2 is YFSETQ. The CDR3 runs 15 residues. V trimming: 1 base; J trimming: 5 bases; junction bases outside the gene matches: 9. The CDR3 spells CASSLMGLSNDEQYF. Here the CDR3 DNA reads TGCGCCAGCAGCTTGATGGGACTAAGTAACGACGAGCAGTACTTC. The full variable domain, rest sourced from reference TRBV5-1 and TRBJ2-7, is KAGVTQTPRYLIKTRGQQVTLSCSPISGHRSVSWYQQTPGQGLQFLFEYFSETQRNKGNFPGRFSGRQFSNSRSEMNVSTLELGDSALYLCASSLMGLSNDEQYFGPGTRLTVT.

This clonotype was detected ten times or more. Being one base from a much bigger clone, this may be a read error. CDR3 sequence: CASSIWQDTGELFF. The CDR3 region has the DNA TGTGCCAGTAGTATCTGGCAGGACACCGGGGAGCTGTTTTTT. This chain connects TRBV19 to TRBJ2-2, with no clear D. V was shortened by 3 bases and J by 3 bases, with 8 bases between the two germline ends. Germline V gives CDR1 LNHDA, CDR2 SQIVND (reference sequence). This CDR3 spans 14 amino acids.